This section outlines one T cell receptor beta chain sequence together with its context. Its antigen has not been determined. Per-base qualities were not stored, and no clone one base away is much larger. TCR beta CDR3 regions were amplified from RNA transcripts. The TCR CDR3 was subjected to a first round of RT-PCR using the HTBI primer set and the Qiagen OneStep RT-PCR kit. Libraries were constructed in a second round of multiplex PCR, after which size selection and purification were carried out. Paired-end sequencing of the libraries was performed with 100 bp reads on an Illumina HiSeq2000. Processing in the source paper ran as follows. SOAPnuke was used to process the raw data, removing reads that contained adapters or uncalled bases, had a mean Phred below 15, or lacked an exact match to the constant primer or identifier. COPE v1.2.5 was used to merge high-quality paired reads, and clonotypes were defined as unique nucleotide sequences. MiTCR v1.1 was used to align the clonotypes against IMGT TRBV, TRBD and TRBJ reference segments. The analysis included only V-J combinations with a frequency above 0.0001, which together covered 99.2% of the repertoires. The TCS score was defined as the ratio of F50 (clonal expansion) to E x V (chaos), calculated using BLOSUM62-based TCRdist between CDR3 peptides within each V-J. Welch's t-statistics and random forest reduced around 510 V-J features to 10 to 15, which were used in a naive Bayes classifier (R e1071). TCRdb applied fastp at Q25 and MiXCR to the public reads, then kept only in-frame beta chains. When rows share a CDR3 protein, they turn into one entry using the most common DNA and genes. TCRdb's processing, not the authors' own work, is the source of the V and J calls. Present in this sample are 270,000 or so distinct CDR3 sequences, approximately 16% of which were seen just once. The ten biggest clones cover roughly 30% of the sample.

CDR1 and CDR2 are drawn from the germline V gene (reference sequence): MNHEY, SMNVEV. V has 3 bases trimmed and J has 4 bases trimmed; junction bases matching no gene number 7. The CDR3 sequence holds 16 residues, the cysteine and phenylalanine included. Of all the DNA, just the CDR3 is kept, 48 bases in frame from base 1. The hyperthyroidism patients were between 18 and 65 years old and newly diagnosed, with a disease duration of less than 2 months. Exclusion was applied to patients with uncontrolled infections, other autoimmune diseases, pregnancy or lactation. Diagnoses were established on the basis of clinical symptoms, serum thyroxine and TRAb, thyroid ultrasound, and orbital computed tomography. Blood from progressor patients was drawn when they were first diagnosed with hyperthyroidism, before any ophthalmopathy symptoms appeared. PBMCs were isolated from more than 8 ml of fresh peripheral blood by Ficoll-Paque density gradient centrifugation. Patients classed as progressors first received a Graves' hyperthyroidism diagnosis and then went on to develop ophthalmopathy during follow-up. Total RNA was extracted with Trizol reagent, and quality was checked on an Agilent 2100 Bioanalyzer.

These data come from a study of T cells in Graves' hyperthyroidism and ophthalmopathy (dated by TCRdb to about 2019). In terms of the full investigation: Peripheral blood was sampled at the time of initial diagnosis, prior to any treatment. An independent validation cohort of around 20 hyperthyroidism patients and approximately 17 patients who later progressed to ophthalmopathy tested prospective prediction of ophthalmopathy. The paper describes TCR Vbeta CDR3 sequencing of roughly 130 peripheral blood samples, made up of 43 ophthalmopathy patients, more than 70 hyperthyroidism patients and 17 progressor patients. Thyroid tissue and blood T-cell repertoires from roughly six Graves' hyperthyroidism patients were also compared in the study. Once sampling was done, hyperthyroidism patients were given methimazole at a starting dose of 30 mg daily, whereas ophthalmopathy patients were given high-dose intravenous methylprednisolone. The 85 to 100 discovery patients were randomly split 7:3 into training and test sets. TCR V-J signatures able to tell the groups apart were searched for in a discovery cohort of around 95 patients, of whom around 43 had Graves' ophthalmopathy and roughly 59 had stable Graves' hyperthyroidism. The paper's findings and limits, for the study overall: In validation, the model predicted progression to ophthalmopathy with 55% to 71% sensitivity and approximately 72% specificity, a median of 6.5 months before onset. A model built on a 13 V-J signature distinguished ophthalmopathy from stable hyperthyroidism, reaching around 88% sensitivity and approximately 83% specificity in cross-validation and 80%/75% in testing. No statistical method was used to fix the sample size in advance, and group allocation was not hidden from the investigators. Most expanded thyroid clonotypes (frequency above 0.001) were also found in blood, which suggests that blood repertoires may mirror thyroid immune responses.

Sequenced sample: blood. The sequence is built from TRBV27 and TRBJ2-3, with 10 bases matching TRBD2. This clonotype was obtained from a woman in her forties or fifties with Graves' hyperthyroidism that later progressed to Graves' ophthalmopathy. This receptor has the CDR3 CASSFGLAEGADTQYF. The nucleotide sequence reads TGTGCCAGCAGTTTCGGACTAGCGGAGGGGGCAGATACGCAGTATTTT.